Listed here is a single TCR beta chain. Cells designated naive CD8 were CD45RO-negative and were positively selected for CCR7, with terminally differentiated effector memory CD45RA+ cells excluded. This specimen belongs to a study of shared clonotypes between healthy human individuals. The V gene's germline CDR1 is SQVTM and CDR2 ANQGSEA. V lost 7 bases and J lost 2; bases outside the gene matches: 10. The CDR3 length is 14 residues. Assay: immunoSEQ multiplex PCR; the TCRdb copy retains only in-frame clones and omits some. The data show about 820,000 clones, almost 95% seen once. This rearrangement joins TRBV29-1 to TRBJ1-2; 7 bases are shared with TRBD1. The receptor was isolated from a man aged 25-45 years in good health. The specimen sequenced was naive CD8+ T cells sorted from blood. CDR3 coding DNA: TGCAGCGCTAACACGGGACAGTGGAACTATGGCTACACCTTC. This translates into CSANTGQWNYGYTF.